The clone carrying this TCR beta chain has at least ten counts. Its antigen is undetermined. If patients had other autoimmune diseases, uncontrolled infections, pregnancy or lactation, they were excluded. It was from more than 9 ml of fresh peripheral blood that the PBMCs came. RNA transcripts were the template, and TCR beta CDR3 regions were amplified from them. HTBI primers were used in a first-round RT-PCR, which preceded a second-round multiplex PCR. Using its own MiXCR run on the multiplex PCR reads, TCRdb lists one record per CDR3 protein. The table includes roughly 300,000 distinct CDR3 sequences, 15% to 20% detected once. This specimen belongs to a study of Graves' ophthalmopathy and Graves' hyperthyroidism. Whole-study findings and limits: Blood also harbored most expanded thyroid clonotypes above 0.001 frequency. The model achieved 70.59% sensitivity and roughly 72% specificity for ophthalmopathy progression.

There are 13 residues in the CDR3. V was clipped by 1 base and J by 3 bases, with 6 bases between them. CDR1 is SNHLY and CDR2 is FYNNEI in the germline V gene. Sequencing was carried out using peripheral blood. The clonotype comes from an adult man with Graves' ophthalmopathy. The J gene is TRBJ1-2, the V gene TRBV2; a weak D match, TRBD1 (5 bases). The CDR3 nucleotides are TGTGCCAGCAGTGAAGGCAGGGACTATGGCTACACCTTC. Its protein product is CASSEGRDYGYTF.